This TCR beta chain was profiled in a study of technical replicates of blood from a handful of donors. Germline V gene data show CDR1 as MNHNY and CDR2 as SVGAGI (reference sequence). This CDR3 has 15 amino acids. The V gene end was trimmed by 4 bases and the J gene end by 7 bases; junction bases not matched to a gene: 5. Method: immunoSEQ multiplex PCR; TCRdb's copy keeps in-frame clones and lacks some. Of tens of thousands of clones listed, roughly four fifths are singletons. V gene TRBV6-6 combines with J gene TRBJ1-4; 11 bases align to TRBD1. The sample was PBMCs. This clonotype was obtained from a human donor in good health. Some clones in this sample may be carry-over from other donors' samples. As DNA, the CDR3 is TGTGCCAGCAGTTCTACGGGACAGGGGGGTGAAAAACTGTTTTTT. It specifies CASSSTGQGGEKLFF.